A single sample gave rise to the 21 T cell receptor beta chains below, sequenced in a study of PD-1 blockade in classical Hodgkin lymphoma. Sequenced by immunoSEQ multiplex PCR; TCRdb stores in-frame clones only, minus some. This table has 10,000 to 15,000 clones, approximately 91% appearing once. Exposure to brentuximab vedotin varied, and each patient had relapsed following autologous stem cell transplantation. Sequencing was performed on peripheral blood mononuclear cells (PBMCs), taken at baseline. Receptor source: a human donor with classical Hodgkin lymphoma.

This chain joins TRBV9 and TRBJ2-3; D gene uncertain. From germline, CDR1 is SGDLS and CDR2 YYNGEE. The CDR3 loop spans 15 amino acids. V lost 0 bases and J 0 bases, leaving 8 bases between the germline ends. The CDR3 region is CASSVVAASTDTQYF. The CDR3 bases are TGTGCCAGCAGCGTAGTTGCAGCTAGCACAGATACGCAGTATTTT.

This sequence joins TRBV5-1 and TRBJ2-1; perhaps TRBD2 as D (5 bases). This CDR3 has 14 residues. The germline V and J ends were trimmed by 4 bases and 2 bases, with 10 bases remaining between them. From germline, CDR1 is SGHRS and CDR2 YFSETQ. The CDR3 DNA reads as TGCGCCAGCAGCCTAGCTTGGCCCTACAATGAGCAGTTCTTC. Residues: CASSLAWPYNEQFF.

This clone has a handful of counts. This chain links TRBV18 with TRBJ2-5; D tentatively fits TRBD1 or TRBD2 (5 bases each). The germline CDR1 and CDR2 sequences are KGHSH and LQKENI. This CDR3 has 14 amino acids. V lost 3 bases and J 7 bases, leaving 15 bases between the germline ends. CDR3 nucleotides: TGTGCCAGCTCACCGACTAAGGGGTTGGGGACCCAGTACTTC. Translated: CASSPTKGLGTQYF.

The chain recombines TRBV4-1 with TRBJ2-1; possibly TRBD2 for D (5 bases). The CDR3 contains 17 residues. Trimming removed 0 bases from V and 4 bases from J, with 16 bases in between. The germline CDR1 and CDR2 sequences are MGHRA and YSYEKL. CDR3 DNA: TGCGCCAGCAGCCAAGAAGGTGGCCAGAGGGCGTACAATGAGCAGTTCTTC. This gives the protein CASSQEGGQRAYNEQFF.

The chain has TRBV19 and TRBJ1-2; TRBD1 matches 10 bases. V shed 11 bases, J shed 4 bases, and the junction held 10 bases outside the gene matches. The CDR3 has 14 residues. CDR1 and CDR2 from the germline V gene are LNHDA and SQIVND (reference sequence). The CDR3: CAAKRDRGSYGYTF. The CDR3 bases are TGTGCCGCTAAGCGGGACAGGGGATCCTATGGCTACACCTTC.

The chain joins TRBV6-6 to TRBJ1-2, with 7 positions matching TRBD1. CDR1 and CDR2 (germline): MNHNY, SVGAGI (reference sequence). V was clipped by 8 bases and J by 5 bases; unmatched bases: 14. CDR3 length: 15 residues. CDR3 coding DNA: TGTGCCAGCGGAAAAACAGGGGTTGGCAGTTATGGCTACACCTTC. Protein sequence: CASGKTGVGSYGYTF.

The V gene is TRBV5-4, the J gene TRBJ1-5; TRBD1 matches 7 bases. Germline assignment: CDR1 SGHNT and CDR2 YYREEE (reference sequence). The CDR3 sequence is 14 residues long. J lost 3 bases, V lost 4 bases, and 4 bases had no gene match. CDR3 coding DNA: TGTGCCAGCAGCGTGACAGGGAACAATCAGCCCCAGCATTTT. This encodes CASSVTGNNQPQHF.

The CDR3 DNA reads as TGTGCCAGCAGTCTCCAGGGGGCGCAGAATGAGCAGTTCTTC. Its translation: CASSLQGAQNEQFF. The rearrangement links TRBV4-2 to TRBJ2-1; 8 positions match TRBD1. The CDR3 spans 14 residues. V was clipped by 6 bases and J by 7 bases; unmatched bases: 8. Germline V CDR1 and CDR2: LGHNA, YNFKEQ.

V usage is TRBV5-1 and J usage is TRBJ2-1, with 11 bases fitting TRBD1. CDR3 size: 15 residues. Losses at the gene ends were 5 bases for V and 6 bases for J; bases not matched to a gene: 7. Germline V gene lookup returns CDR1 SGHRS and CDR2 YFSETQ. This chain's CDR3 is CASRTLGQGGNEQFF. For the CDR3, the DNA is TGCGCCAGCAGGACCTTGGGACAGGGGGGCAATGAGCAGTTCTTC.

This clone showed up just once. The genes are TRBV5-1 and TRBJ1-5; 9 bases map to TRBD1. The CDR3 runs to 14 residues. Trimming took 4 bases from V and 7 from J; bases not matched to a gene: 6. Germline CDR1 reads SGHRS; CDR2 reads YFSETQ. The CDR3 here is CASSATGGFQPQHF. Written as DNA, the CDR3 is TGCGCCAGCAGCGCGACAGGGGGTTTCCAGCCCCAGCATTTT.

This chain connects TRBV6-5 to TRBJ1-1; D is undetermined. The CDR3 totals 12 residues. The germline V gene encodes CDR1 MNHEY and CDR2 SVGAGI. V was pared by 5 bases and J by 4 bases, with 8 bases between. For the CDR3, the DNA is TGTGCCAGCAGTGACCCCGGCACTGAAGCTTTCTTT. Amino acid sequence: CASSDPGTEAFF.

The chain carries TRBV6-1 and TRBJ1-1; 8 nucleotides align to TRBD1. The CDR3 extends over 18 amino acids. V trimming: 3 bases; J trimming: 1 base; junction bases outside the gene matches: 13. Germline values: CDR1 MNHNS, CDR2 SASEGT. In DNA form, the CDR3 reads TGTGCCAGCAGTGATACCCTCCGGCGGACAGGGAAGAACACTGAAGCTTTCTTT. Encoded protein: CASSDTLRRTGKNTEAFF.

The rearrangement links TRBV5-4 to TRBJ2-1; TRBD2 matches 9 bases. V shed 6 bases and J 7 bases; nucleotides not matched to a gene: 11. Germline V CDR1 and CDR2: SGHNT, YYREEE (reference sequence). This CDR3 region has 15 residues. CDR3: CASNSIGRGGNEQFF. CDR3 sequence (DNA): TGTGCCAGCAACTCGATAGGGCGGGGGGGTAATGAGCAGTTCTTC.

The chain has TRBV11-3 and TRBJ2-7; 7 bases are a match to TRBD1. The CDR3 sequence is 15 residues long. Germline values: CDR1 SGHNT, CDR2 YENEEA. V shed 3 bases, J shed 1 base, and the junction held 6 bases outside the gene matches. The CDR3 sequence: CASSFGAGGSYEQYF. The CDR3 DNA follows: TGTGCCAGCAGCTTTGGGGCAGGGGGTTCCTACGAGCAGTACTTC.

The chain links TRBV9 to TRBJ2-2, with 10 bases aligning to TRBD1. Germline CDR1 is SGDLS and CDR2 is YYNGEE. The CDR3 has 14 residues. Trimming removed 3 bases from V and 7 bases from J; junction bases left unmatched: 3. DNA of the CDR3: TGTGCCAGCAGCGCGGGACAGGGGTACGGGGAGCTGTTTTTT. This translates into CASSAGQGYGELFF.

This clone was counted a few times. The chain links TRBV5-6 to TRBJ2-5; 7 bases line up with TRBD1. The CDR3 consists of 17 residues. V lost 4 bases to trimming and J lost 0 bases; unmatched junction nucleotides: 12. CDR1 and CDR2 (germline): SGHDT, YYEEEE. This chain's CDR3 is CASSLRKTGTYQETQYF. The CDR3 DNA sequence: TGTGCCAGCAGCCTTCGAAAGACAGGGACCTACCAAGAGACCCAGTACTTC.

This clone is labeled large (0.1 to 1%). V is TRBV6-1 and J is TRBJ1-2; TRBD1 might be the D (5 bases). The length of the CDR3 is 12 residues. Per germline, CDR1 MNHNS and CDR2 SASEGT. The V and J ends lost 8 bases and 7 bases respectively, with 14 bases between them. The CDR3 DNA follows: TGTGCCAGCTCGGACACTCCGAGTGGCTACACCTTC. Translation: CASSDTPSGYTF.

The chain recombines TRBV5-5 with TRBJ1-5; D gene unclear. The CDR3 contains 14 residues. The germline V and J ends were trimmed by 0 bases and 1 base, with 5 bases remaining between them. Germline CDR1 reads SGHKS; CDR2 reads YYEKEE (reference sequence). The CDR3, as DNA: TGTGCCAGCAGCTTGGAGGGAAGCAATCAGCCCCAGCATTTT. Its protein is CASSLEGSNQPQHF. Drawing the rest from reference TRBV5-5 and TRBJ1-5, the complete variable domain is DAGVTQSPTHLIKTRGQQVTLRCSPISGHKSVSWYQQVLGQGPQFIFQYYEKEERGRGNFPDRFSARQFPNYSSELNVNALLLGDSALYLCASSLEGSNQPQHFGDGTRLSIL.

This chain's CDR3 is CASSLWTGHPGGYTF. Here the CDR3 DNA reads TGTGCCAGCAGTTTATGGACAGGCCACCCGGGTGGCTACACCTTC. The chain uses TRBV28 and TRBJ1-2, with a possible D match to TRBD1 (6 bases). CDR3 size: 15 residues. V was trimmed by 0 bases and J by 7 bases, leaving 15 bases between them. The germline V gene encodes CDR1 MDHEN and CDR2 SYDVKM.

V gene TRBV30 combines with J gene TRBJ1-3; no clear D. The germline V and J ends were trimmed by 0 bases and 1 base, with 4 bases remaining between them. The CDR3 has 13 amino acids. Germline lookup yields CDR1 GTSNPN and CDR2 SVGIG (reference sequence). CDR3 region: CAWSVQSGNTIYF. The DNA for the CDR3 is TGTGCCTGGAGTGTCCAGTCTGGAAACACCATATATTTT.

The chain recombines TRBV5-4 with TRBJ1-6, with 8 nucleotides matching TRBD1. V lost 3 bases, J lost 9 bases, and 5 bases stayed unmatched. The CDR3 contains 14 residues. CDR1 SGHNT and CDR2 YYREEE come from the germline V gene (reference sequence). CDR3 bases: TGTGCCAGCAGCTACGGGACAGGCGGTTCACCCCTCCACTTT. Translating gives CASSYGTGGSPLHF. Full variable domain (outside the CDR3, taken from reference TRBV5-4 and TRBJ1-6): ETGVTQSPTHLIKTRGQQVTLRCSSQSGHNTVSWYQQALGQGPQFIFQYYREEENGRGNFPPRFSGLQFPNYSSELNVNALELDDSALYLCASSYGTGGSPLHFGNGTRLTVT.